This T cell receptor (beta chain) derives from a study of tumor-infiltrating lymphocytes in primary liver carcinoma. Turning to the study itself: Yields of productive TCRbeta reads ranged from roughly 3.5 to 7.5 million per sample and were similar across tissue types.

Germline lookup yields CDR1 SGHAT and CDR2 FQNNGV. The CDR3 spans 14 residues. TCR beta cDNA came from roughly 0.45 ug total RNA, primed with a constant-region primer. Each TCR beta library was derived from three nested multiplex PCR rounds that employed slightly modified ARM-PCR. TRBV1-TRBV30 forward primers paired with a C-beta reverse primer drove the first two PCR rounds, roughly 10 cycles each. TCRdb itself ran the multiplex PCR reads through MiXCR, one entry per CDR3 protein. The data show 300,000 to 350,000 distinct CDR3 sequences, around three fifths seen once. Unsorted whole blood supplied the RNA, and germline DNA was extracted too. HBV chronically infected the treatment-naive patients. General study points: Tumor tissue displayed a significantly greater top-250-clone fraction than blood (p = 0.039).

The sample holds a few counts of this clonotype. Its antigen is currently unknown. An end of the junction differs from the germline gene, which may be a read error. V and J are TRBV11-2 and TRBJ1-5; weak D call: TRBD1 (6 bases). The origin of this receptor is a woman aged 30 to 39 with primary liver carcinoma and hepatitis B virus infection. The specimen was peripheral blood. The CDR3, as DNA: TGTACCAGTAGCCATCCAGGGGTCTCTCAGCCCCAGCATTTT. Protein product: CTSSHPGVSQPQHF.